A selection of T cell receptor beta chains follows, all from one sample in a study of T cell responses to AZD1222 COVID-19 vaccine. TCRdb's copy holds only in-frame clones and misses some; the assay was immunoSEQ multiplex PCR. The sample has about 83,000 clones, 85% to 95% seen once. The material sequenced was peripheral blood, taken 28 days after the second AZD1222 dose. The origin of the receptors is an adult who received the AZD1222 COVID-19 vaccine. The CDR3 runs from the conserved cysteine through the conserved F or W. Each record gives: J gene, V gene, clone size, D gene, CDR3 protein, CDR3 DNA. The D gene is left open where the match is weak. Part of the rows lack a size; the others show once, few, many or a class for expanded clones.

>TRBJ1-5|TRBV7-9|.|TRBD1
CASSHNYGTGSNQPQHF
TGTGCCAGCAGCCATAATTACGGGACAGGTTCCAATCAGCCCCAGCATTTT
>TRBJ1-1|TRBV7-9|.|.
CASSLDLPLTEAFF
TGTGCCAGCAGCTTAGACTTACCCTTAACTGAAGCTTTCTTT
>TRBJ2-2|TRBV7-2|.|TRBD2
CASSLVAGGENTGELFF
TGTGCCAGCAGCTTAGTAGCGGGAGGGGAGAACACCGGGGAGCTGTTTTTT
>TRBJ2-7|TRBV10-3|.|.
CAIRSGFGINEQYF
TGTGCCATCAGGAGCGGTTTTGGGATCAACGAGCAGTACTTC
>TRBJ2-6|TRBV7-3|.|TRBD2
CASSSTGTSGREYGANVLTF
TGTGCCAGCAGCTCCACCGGGACTAGCGGGAGGGAATATGGGGCCAACGTCCTGACTTTC
>TRBJ2-5|TRBV12-5|.|.
CASGSGLYETQYF
TGTGCTAGTGGGTCTGGGTTGTATGAGACCCAGTACTTC
>TRBJ2-5|TRBV19|.|TRBD2
CASSSKSGTSGGLETQYF
TGTGCCAGTAGTAGCAAATCCGGGACTAGCGGAGGTTTGGAGACCCAGTACTTC
>TRBJ2-7|TRBV30|once|.
CAWRTSGQIHEQYF
TGTGCCTGGAGAACATCGGGACAAATCCACGAGCAGTACTTC
>TRBJ1-1|TRBV6-5|.|.
CASSRRPRGTEAFF
TGTGCCAGCAGTAGGAGACCCCGGGGCACTGAAGCTTTCTTT
>TRBJ2-1|TRBV12-5|.|TRBD2
CASGSVVAGGRYIAGEQFF
TGTGCTAGTGGGTCCGTGGTAGCGGGAGGAAGGTATATCGCCGGTGAGCAGTTCTTC
>TRBJ1-1|TRBV6-2/TRBV6-3|.|TRBD1
CASSPPGQGARTEAFF
TGTGCCAGCAGCCCTCCGGGACAGGGGGCTAGGACTGAAGCTTTCTTT
>TRBJ2-2|TRBV11-2|.|TRBD2
CASSLDGLAAGTGELFF
TGTGCCAGCAGCTTAGACGGACTAGCGGCTGGCACCGGGGAGCTGTTTTTT
>TRBJ2-3|TRBV5-1|.|TRBD2
CASSLGAGVDTDTQYF
TGCGCCAGCAGCTTGGGAGCGGGAGTGGACACAGATACGCAGTATTTT
>TRBJ2-7|TRBV7-9|few|.
CASSFSGKSYEQYF
TGTGCCAGCAGCTTTTCGGGGAAAAGCTACGAGCAGTACTTC
>TRBJ2-7|TRBV29-1|.|TRBD2
CSVEDRGVSPYEQYF
TGCAGCGTTGAAGATCGGGGGGTCTCCCCCTACGAGCAGTACTTC
>TRBJ2-2|TRBV29-1|.|TRBD2
CSVMTSGYTGELFF
TGCAGCGTAATGACTAGCGGCTACACCGGGGAGCTGTTTTTT